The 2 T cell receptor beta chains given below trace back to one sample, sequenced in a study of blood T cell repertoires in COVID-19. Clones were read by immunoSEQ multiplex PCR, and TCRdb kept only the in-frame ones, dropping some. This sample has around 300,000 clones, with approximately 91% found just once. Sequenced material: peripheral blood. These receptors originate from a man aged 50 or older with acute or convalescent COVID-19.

In nucleotides, the CDR3 is TGTGCCAGCCAACGGGGCTATGGCTACACCTTC. This gives the protein CASQRGYGYTF. The chain uses TRBV6-5 and TRBJ1-2; D is undetermined. Germline values: CDR1 MNHEY, CDR2 SVGAGI. The CDR3 covers 11 residues. V lost 8 bases to trimming and J lost 4 bases, with 8 bases between them.

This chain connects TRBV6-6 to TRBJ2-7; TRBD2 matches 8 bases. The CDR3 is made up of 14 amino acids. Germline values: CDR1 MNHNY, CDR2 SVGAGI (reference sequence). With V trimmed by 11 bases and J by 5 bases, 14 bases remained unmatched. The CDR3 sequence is CAVSPPGGLDEQYF. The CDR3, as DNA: TGTGCCGTATCCCCCCCGGGGGGGCTCGACGAGCAGTACTTC.